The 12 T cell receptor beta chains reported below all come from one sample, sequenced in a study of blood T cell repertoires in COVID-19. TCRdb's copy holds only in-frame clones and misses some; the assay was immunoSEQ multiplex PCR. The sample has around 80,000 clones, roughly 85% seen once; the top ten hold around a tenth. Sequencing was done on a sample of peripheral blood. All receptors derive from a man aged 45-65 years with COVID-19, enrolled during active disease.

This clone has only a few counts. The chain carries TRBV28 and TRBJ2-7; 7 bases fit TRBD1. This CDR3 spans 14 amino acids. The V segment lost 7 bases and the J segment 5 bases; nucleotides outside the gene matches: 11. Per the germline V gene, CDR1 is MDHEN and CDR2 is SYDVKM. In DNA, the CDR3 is TGTGCCAGCACCCTCGACAGGGTTCTAAACGAGCAGTACTTC. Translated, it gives CASTLDRVLNEQYF. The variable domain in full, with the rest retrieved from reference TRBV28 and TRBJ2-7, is DVKVTQSSRYLVKRTGEKVFLECVQDMDHENMFWYRQDPGLGLRLIYFSYDVKMKEKGDIPEGYSVSREKKERFSLILESASTNQTSMYLCASTLDRVLNEQYFGPGTRLTVT.

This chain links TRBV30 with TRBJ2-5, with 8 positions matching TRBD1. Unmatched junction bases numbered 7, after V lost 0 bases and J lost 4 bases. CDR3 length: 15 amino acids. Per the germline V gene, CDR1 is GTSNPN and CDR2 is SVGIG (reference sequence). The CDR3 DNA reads TGTGCCTGGAGTGTACTCAGGGGGCCGGGAGAGACCCAGTACTTC. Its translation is CAWSVLRGPGETQYF.

The CDR3 loop reads CASSSRMAGRNEQYF. CDR3 nucleotide sequence: TGTGCCAGCAGCTCCCGAATGGCGGGGAGGAACGAGCAGTACTTC. The chain couples TRBV11-2 to TRBJ2-7; D might be TRBD2 (6 bases). The CDR3 has 15 residues. CDR1 and CDR2 from the germline V gene are SGHAT and FQNNGV. V was clipped by 4 bases and J by 5 bases, with 18 bases between them.

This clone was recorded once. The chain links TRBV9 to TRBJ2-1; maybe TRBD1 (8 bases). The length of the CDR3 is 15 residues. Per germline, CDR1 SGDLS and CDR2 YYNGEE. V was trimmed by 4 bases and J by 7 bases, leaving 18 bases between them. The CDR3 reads CASSSSGQGGNEQFF. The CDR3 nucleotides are TGTGCCAGCAGCTCTTCCGGACAGGGAGGGAATGAGCAGTTCTTC.

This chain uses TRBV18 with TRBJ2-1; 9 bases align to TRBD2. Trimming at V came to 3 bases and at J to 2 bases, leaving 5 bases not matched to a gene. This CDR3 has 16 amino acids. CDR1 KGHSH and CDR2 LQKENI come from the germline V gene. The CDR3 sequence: CASSPPGTSTYNEQFF. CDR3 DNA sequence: TGTGCCAGCTCACCCCCCGGGACTAGCACCTACAATGAGCAGTTCTTC.

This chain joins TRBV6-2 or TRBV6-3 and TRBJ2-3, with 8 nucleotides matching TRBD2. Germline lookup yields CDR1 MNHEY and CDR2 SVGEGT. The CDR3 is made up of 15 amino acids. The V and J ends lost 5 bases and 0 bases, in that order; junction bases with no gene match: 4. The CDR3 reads CASSPRLASTDTQYF. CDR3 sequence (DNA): TGTGCCAGCAGTCCCCGACTAGCGAGCACAGATACGCAGTATTTT.

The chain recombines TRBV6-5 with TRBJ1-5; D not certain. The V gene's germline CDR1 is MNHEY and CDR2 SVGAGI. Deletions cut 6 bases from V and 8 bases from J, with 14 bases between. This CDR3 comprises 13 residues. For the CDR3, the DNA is TGTGCCAGCAGGGCGAACCTCGGGGAGCCCCAGCATTTT. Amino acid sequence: CASRANLGEPQHF.

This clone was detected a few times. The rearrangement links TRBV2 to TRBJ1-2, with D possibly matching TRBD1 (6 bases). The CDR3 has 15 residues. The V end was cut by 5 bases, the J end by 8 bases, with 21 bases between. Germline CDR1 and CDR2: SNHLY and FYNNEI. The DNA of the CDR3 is TGTGCCAGCAGTCAACCCTTCGGACAGATTTACGGCTACACCTTC. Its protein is CASSQPFGQIYGYTF. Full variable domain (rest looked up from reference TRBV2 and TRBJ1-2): EPEVTQTPSHQVTQMGQEVILRCVPISNHLYFYWYRQILGQKVEFLVSFYNNEISEKSEIFDDQFSVERPDGSNFTLKIRSTKLEDSAMYFCASSQPFGQIYGYTFGSGTRLTVV.

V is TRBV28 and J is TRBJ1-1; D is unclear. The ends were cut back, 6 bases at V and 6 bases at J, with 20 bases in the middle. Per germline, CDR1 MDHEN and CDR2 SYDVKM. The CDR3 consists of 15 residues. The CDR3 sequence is CASSPGSTFGAEAFF. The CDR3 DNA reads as TGTGCCAGCAGCCCTGGGAGCACCTTCGGGGCTGAAGCTTTCTTT.

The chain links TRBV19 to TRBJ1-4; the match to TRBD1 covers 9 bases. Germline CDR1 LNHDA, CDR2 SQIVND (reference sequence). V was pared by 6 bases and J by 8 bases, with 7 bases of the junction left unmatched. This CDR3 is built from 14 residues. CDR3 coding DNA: TGTGCCAGTAGCCTGGGACAGGGAAAGGAAAAACTGTTTTTT. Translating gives CASSLGQGKEKLFF.

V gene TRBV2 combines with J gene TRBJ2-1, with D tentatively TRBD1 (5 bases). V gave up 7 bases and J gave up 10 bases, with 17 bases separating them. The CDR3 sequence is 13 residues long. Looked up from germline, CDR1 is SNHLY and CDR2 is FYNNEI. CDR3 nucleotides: TGTGCCAGCACCGAAGGGGTTACCCAAGAGCAGTTCTTC. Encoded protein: CASTEGVTQEQFF.

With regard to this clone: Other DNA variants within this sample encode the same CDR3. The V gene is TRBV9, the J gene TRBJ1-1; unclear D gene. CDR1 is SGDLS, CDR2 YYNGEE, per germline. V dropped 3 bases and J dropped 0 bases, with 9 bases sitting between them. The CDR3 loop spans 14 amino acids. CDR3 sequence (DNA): TGTGCCAGCAGCGCGGGTCAAGTGAACACTGAAGCTTTCTTT. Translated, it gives CASSAGQVNTEAFF.